This T cell receptor beta chain derives from a study of CD8 T cells in Susac syndrome. Germline CDR1 is MNHEY and CDR2 is SMNVEV (reference sequence). V gave up 11 bases and J gave up 4 bases, with 17 bases separating them. The CDR3 totals 13 residues. The RNA, about 0.5 to 1 ug, was put through reverse transcription using random hexamers. Amplification of TCR beta CDR3 by immunoSEQ multiplex PCR spanned 54 Vbeta and 13 Jbeta. MiXCR, run by TCRdb on the immunoSEQ multiplex PCR reads, gives a single entry per CDR3 protein. Of 200,000 to 250,000 distinct CDR3 sequences in the sample, about 94% were seen once.

The receptor comes from a human donor with multiple sclerosis. Sequenced material: CD8+ T cells from PBMCs. The rearrangement uses TRBV27 and TRBJ1-1, with a possible D match to TRBD1 (5 bases). CDR3 sequence reads: CAVAGRGGTEAFF. The CDR3 DNA follows: TGTGCCGTGGCGGGGCGGGGGGGCACTGAAGCTTTCTTT.